These 3 T cell receptor beta chains share one sample of origin, sequenced in a study of blood T cell repertoires in COVID-19. The data were produced by immunoSEQ multiplex PCR, yet TCRdb's version contains in-frame clones alone and is incomplete. The sample consists of about 99,000 clones, over 75% of them appearing once. Sequenced material: peripheral blood. These receptors were taken from a human donor in a cohort sampled during active or convalescent COVID-19.

The CDR3 protein is CASSGTGGNQPQHF. CDR3 nucleotide sequence: TGTGCCAGCAGCGGGACAGGGGGCAATCAGCCCCAGCATTTT. The rearrangement links TRBV9 to TRBJ1-5, with TRBD1 matching over 9 bases. The CDR3 is 14 residues long. CDR1 is SGDLS, CDR2 YYNGEE, per germline. V trimming: 3 bases; J trimming: 2 bases; junction bases outside the gene matches: 0.

This chain joins TRBV7-2 and TRBJ1-5, with D maybe TRBD1 (5 bases). Between the trimmed V and J ends, which lost 1 base and 5 bases, there was a span of 12 bases. The germline gives CDR1 SGHTA, CDR2 FQGNSA. CDR3 length equals 15 residues. The CDR3 DNA sequence: TGTGCCAGCAGCTTAGAGGGGTTAGCGGATCAGCCCCAGCATTTT. This codes for CASSLEGLADQPQHF.

The J gene is TRBJ2-1, the V gene TRBV11-3; weak D call: TRBD1 (6 bases). This CDR3 is built from 15 residues. Germline CDR1 reads SGHNT; CDR2 reads YENEEA. V was shortened by 1 base and J by 8 bases, with 15 bases between the two germline ends. The CDR3 is CASSLAGRGVDEQFF. CDR3 bases: TGTGCCAGCAGCTTAGCAGGCAGGGGAGTCGATGAGCAGTTCTTC.